These 16 T cell receptor beta chains originate from one sample sequenced in a study of T cell changes during pregnancy in multiple sclerosis. Sequenced by immunoSEQ multiplex PCR; TCRdb stores in-frame clones only, minus some. There are 44,000 or so clones in the sample; 88% occur only once, and 5.9% lies in the top ten. Sequencing used CD8+ T cells from peripheral blood mononuclear cells, obtained after pregnancy. The source of these receptors is a female donor in good health, enrolled as a control in a pregnancy study.

The V and J genes are TRBV5-5 and TRBJ1-5, with D uncertain. V lost 0 bases and J lost 7, with 8 bases in between. The length of the CDR3 is 13 residues. CDR1 SGHKS and CDR2 YYEKEE come from the germline V gene (reference sequence). CDR3 sequence: CASSLAGEQPQHF. In DNA, the CDR3 is TGTGCCAGCAGCTTGGCCGGGGAGCAGCCCCAGCATTTT. The whole variable domain, remainder taken from reference TRBV5-5 and TRBJ1-5, is DAGVTQSPTHLIKTRGQQVTLRCSPISGHKSVSWYQQVLGQGPQFIFQYYEKEERGRGNFPDRFSARQFPNYSSELNVNALLLGDSALYLCASSLAGEQPQHFGDGTRLSIL.

DNA of the CDR3: TGTGCCAGCGTGGGCGGGGAGGACACCGGGGAGCTGTTTTTT. Its protein product is CASVGGEDTGELFF. The J gene is TRBJ2-2, the V gene TRBV6-6, with D tentatively TRBD2 (6 bases). Trimming removed 8 bases from V and 3 bases from J, with 13 bases in between. This CDR3 contains 14 residues. Germline V gives CDR1 MNHNY, CDR2 SVGAGI (reference sequence).

This clone is a singleton in its sample. The rearrangement links TRBV10-3 to TRBJ2-7; TRBD1 matches at 9 bases. This CDR3 comprises 15 residues. V lost 4 bases, J lost 2 bases, and 6 bases stayed unmatched. The germline CDR1 and CDR2 sequences are ENHRY and SYGVKD. For the CDR3, the DNA is TGTGCCATCAGTGTAGAAGGACAGGGGCCCTACGAGCAGTACTTC. It specifies CAISVEGQGPYEQYF.

This chain uses TRBV10-3 with TRBJ2-5, with D uncertain. The germline V gene encodes CDR1 ENHRY and CDR2 SYGVKD. This CDR3 is 13 amino acids long. V was cut by 4 bases and J by 2 bases, with 8 bases left in between. The CDR3 nucleotides read TGTGCCATCAGTGTAGCCCAACAAGAGACCCAGTACTTC. Its protein product is CAISVAQQETQYF.

The V gene is TRBV11-3, the J gene TRBJ1-3, with TRBD1 identical over 7 bases. Germline V gene sequence: CDR1 SGHNT, CDR2 YENEEA. Unmatched junction bases numbered 7, after V lost 5 bases and J lost 0 bases. There are 16 residues in the CDR3. The CDR3 sequence: CASSGEGANSGNTIYF. The CDR3 region has the DNA TGTGCCAGCAGCGGAGAGGGGGCAAACTCTGGAAACACCATATATTTT. Using reference TRBV11-3 and TRBJ1-3 for the parts outside the CDR3, the full variable domain is EAGVVQSPRYKIIEKKQPVAFWCNPISGHNTLYWYLQNLGQGPELLIRYENEEAVDDSQLPKDRFSAERLKGVDSTLKIQPAELGDSAVYLCASSGEGANSGNTIYFGEGSWLTVV.

The CDR3 here is CASSLGTGSGELFF. CDR3 coding DNA: TGTGCCAGCAGCTTGGGTACAGGTTCCGGGGAGCTGTTTTTT. The V and J genes are TRBV5-6 and TRBJ2-2; maybe TRBD1 (5 bases). Trimming removed 0 bases at V and 6 bases at J, with 9 bases between. CDR1 is SGHDT and CDR2 is YYEEEE in the germline V gene. This CDR3 spans 14 amino acids.

This clone was seen a single time. DNA of the CDR3: TGTGCCAGCAGCCAAGATCGCTACGAGCAGTACTTC. This gives the protein CASSQDRYEQYF. The chain joins TRBV14 to TRBJ2-7; no reliable D call. Per germline, CDR1 SGHDN and CDR2 FVKESK. Trimming took off 0 bases at V and 3 bases at J, with 3 bases between the two ends. The CDR3 has 12 amino acids.

The chain combines TRBV27 with TRBJ2-7, with a possible D match to TRBD2 (5 bases). V lost 8 bases and J lost 0, with 17 bases in between. Germline values: CDR1 MNHEY, CDR2 SMNVEV (reference sequence). The CDR3 loop spans 15 amino acids. CDR3 nucleotide sequence: TGTGCCAGCGGATTCGGGATATTGAGCTCCTACGAGCAGTACTTC. This encodes CASGFGILSSYEQYF.

This chain links TRBV2 with TRBJ2-7; D ambiguous. Germline V gene sequence: CDR1 SNHLY, CDR2 FYNNEI. V was shortened by 11 bases and J by 3 bases, with 11 bases between the two germline ends. CDR3 size: 11 residues. CDR3 bases: TGTGCCGTCAGGATTTTCTACGAGCAGTACTTC. Amino acid sequence: CAVRIFYEQYF.

The table lists this clone with a count of one. This chain uses TRBV5-1 with TRBJ2-1; 10 bases map to TRBD2. Germline CDR1 and CDR2: SGHRS and YFSETQ. The CDR3 is made up of 16 amino acids. V lost 4 bases and J lost 6; bases outside the gene matches: 10. The CDR3 sequence: CASSLTSGEWGNEQFF. The CDR3 DNA follows: TGCGCCAGCAGCCTAACTAGCGGGGAATGGGGCAATGAGCAGTTCTTC.

This chain links TRBV2 with TRBJ1-2, with D uncertain. The CDR3 has 13 residues. From germline, CDR1 is SNHLY and CDR2 FYNNEI. With 1 base removed from V and 2 bases from J, the gap between germline ends came to 5 bases. The CDR3 nucleotides read TGTGCCAGCAGTGAAGGGCAAAACTATGGCTACACCTTC. It encodes CASSEGQNYGYTF.

The chain joins TRBV15 to TRBJ1-4, with 11 bases lining up with TRBD1. The germline CDR1 and CDR2 sequences are LNHNV and YYDKDF (reference sequence). V dropped 0 bases and J dropped 7; count of bases not matched to a gene: 4. The CDR3 loop spans 16 amino acids. CDR3 sequence (DNA): TGTGCCACCAGCAGAGATAGTGGGACAGGGGGTGAAAAACTGTTTTTT. This translates into CATSRDSGTGGEKLFF.

This clone has a single count. The chain is built from TRBV27 and TRBJ1-5; D is undetermined. Germline V CDR1 and CDR2: MNHEY, SMNVEV (reference sequence). V was trimmed by 7 bases and J by 5 bases, leaving 15 bases between them. The CDR3 covers 14 residues. The CDR3 region is CASTMETRYQPQHF. CDR3 DNA: TGTGCCAGCACCATGGAGACGCGATATCAGCCCCAGCATTTT.

The genes are TRBV19 and TRBJ2-2; no firm D call. The CDR3 is 13 amino acids. Germline assignment: CDR1 LNHDA and CDR2 SQIVND (reference sequence). V lost 4 bases and J 3 bases, leaving 6 bases between the germline ends. CDR3 loop: CASSRDYTGELFF. CDR3 coding DNA: TGTGCCAGTAGTAGAGACTACACCGGGGAGCTGTTTTTT.

The chain carries TRBV4-3 and TRBJ1-2, with D unclear. Trimming took off 3 bases at V and 4 bases at J, with 21 bases between the two ends. Germline values: CDR1 LGHNA, CDR2 YSLEER. The CDR3 is 17 residues long. CDR3 sequence reads: CASSHGRVGGSLYGYTF. CDR3 in DNA: TGCGCCAGCAGCCATGGGAGGGTAGGAGGGTCCCTCTATGGCTACACCTTC.

This clone was counted once. This chain links TRBV29-1 with TRBJ2-3, with 9 positions matching TRBD1. Germline V lookup: CDR1 SQVTM, CDR2 ANQGSEA. The V segment lost 4 bases and the J segment 4 bases; nucleotides outside the gene matches: 6. The CDR3 extends over 14 amino acids. Written as DNA, the CDR3 is TGCAGCGTTGTTGGGACAGGGTATCCAGATACGCAGTATTTT. It yields the protein CSVVGTGYPDTQYF.